This T cell receptor (beta chain) was sequenced for a study of T cell clones after liver transplantation. Measured with immunoSEQ multiplex PCR; TCRdb has only the in-frame clones, and not every one. This table holds just over 80,000 clones, nearly 85% found once. A note on this clone: Its antigen is still unknown.

The study's findings and limits: Post-transplant, graft-donor-reactive CD4 TCRbeta sequences in blood dropped significantly in 5 of 8 subjects.

The germline V gene has CDR1 GTSNPN and CDR2 SVGIG (reference sequence). Trimming cost V 5 bases and J 5 bases, with 12 bases left between them. The CDR3 is 12 residues long. The sequencing here drew on CD4+ T cells from blood, taken approximately 45 months after liver transplant. The chain links TRBV30 to TRBJ1-2; weak D call: TRBD1 (5 bases). This clonotype was obtained from a human patient who received a liver transplant. Some T cells may be the graft donor's. The CDR3: CAWGRQGYGYTF. In DNA, the CDR3 is TGTGCCTGGGGCAGGCAGGGTTATGGCTACACCTTC. Drawing the rest from reference TRBV30 and TRBJ1-2, the complete variable domain is SQTIHQWPATLVQPVGSPLSLECTVEGTSNPNLYWYRQAAGRGLQLLFYSVGIGQISSEVPQNLSASRPQDRQFILSSKKLLLSDSGFYLCAWGRQGYGYTFGSGTRLTVV.